This is a list of T cell receptor beta chains from one sample in a study of early T cells in non-severe SARS-CoV-2 infection. MiXCR, applied by TCRdb to the 5' RACE reads, yields one record per CDR3 protein. This table holds tens of thousands of distinct CDR3 sequences, approximately 8% found once. This specimen was whole blood, taken at baseline. Every receptor here comes from an adult who was a healthcare worker with PCR-confirmed SARS-CoV-2 infection or an uninfected control (not recorded which). CDR3s include the opening cysteine and the closing phenylalanine or tryptophan. The D gene is left open where the match is weak. Some rows have no size entry. The others give once, few or many, or a class for an expanded clone.

j_call: TRBJ1-5; d_call: NA; clone_size: few; v_call: TRBV12-3/TRBV12-4; cdr3_nt: TGTGCCAGCAGTTTCGGCTTGAGTCAGCCCCAGCATTTT; cdr3_aa: CASSFGLSQPQHF
j_call: TRBJ2-3; d_call: NA; clone_size: many; v_call: TRBV5-6; cdr3_nt: TGTGCCAGCAGCCACATAGGGGGAGGCGAAGATACGCAGTATTTT; cdr3_aa: CASSHIGGGEDTQYF
j_call: TRBJ1-1; d_call: NA; clone_size: many; v_call: TRBV7-9; cdr3_nt: TGTGCCAGCAGCTTAGGGCTCCCTGAAGCTTTCTTT; cdr3_aa: CASSLGLPEAFF
j_call: TRBJ1-5; d_call: TRBD1; clone_size: many; v_call: TRBV5-6; cdr3_nt: TGTGCCAGCAGCGCGTACCATGGGACAGGGGGCCAGTATAGCAATCAGCCCCAGCATTTT; cdr3_aa: CASSAYHGTGGQYSNQPQHF
j_call: TRBJ1-2; d_call: NA; clone_size: many; v_call: TRBV6-5; cdr3_nt: TGTGCCAGCAGTTACTCGTGGGGGCAGGGCCTGGAACTTGGCTACACCTTC; cdr3_aa: CASSYSWGQGLELGYTF
j_call: TRBJ2-3; d_call: TRBD2; clone_size: few; v_call: TRBV20-1; cdr3_nt: TGCAGTGCTAGACCGACTAGCGGGGGGGCCGGATTGACAGATACGCAGTATTTT; cdr3_aa: CSARPTSGGAGLTDTQYF
j_call: TRBJ2-7; d_call: NA; clone_size: NA; v_call: TRBV12-3/TRBV12-4; cdr3_nt: TGTGCCAGCAGCCGCTTCCCCTACGAGCAGTACTTC; cdr3_aa: CASSRFPYEQYF
j_call: TRBJ1-4; d_call: NA; clone_size: NA; v_call: TRBV6-6; cdr3_nt: TGTGCCAGCAGTTACGACGGCTTGGGCGAAAAACTGTTTTTT; cdr3_aa: CASSYDGLGEKLFF
j_call: TRBJ2-2; d_call: NA; clone_size: NA; v_call: TRBV6-5; cdr3_nt: TGTGCCAGCAGTTCCGGGACGGCTAACACCGGGGAGCTGTTTTTT; cdr3_aa: CASSSGTANTGELFF
j_call: TRBJ1-1; d_call: NA; clone_size: many; v_call: TRBV5-1; cdr3_nt: TGCGCCAGCAGCGCGACAGGCAACACTGAAGCTTTCTTT; cdr3_aa: CASSATGNTEAFF
j_call: TRBJ1-1; d_call: NA; clone_size: NA; v_call: TRBV7-9; cdr3_nt: TGTGCCAGCAGCTCTTGGGACCTCATGGTAGCTTTCTTT; cdr3_aa: CASSSWDLMVAFF
j_call: TRBJ2-1; d_call: TRBD2; clone_size: many; v_call: TRBV20-1; cdr3_nt: TGCAGTGCAACGAGCGGGGACCTCAAGAGCTCCTACAATGAGCAGTTCTTC; cdr3_aa: CSATSGDLKSSYNEQFF
j_call: TRBJ2-7; d_call: TRBD1; clone_size: NA; v_call: TRBV5-1; cdr3_nt: TGCGCCAGCAGCACAGGGGGCATCTACGAGCAGTACTTC; cdr3_aa: CASSTGGIYEQYF
j_call: TRBJ2-1; d_call: TRBD2; clone_size: many; v_call: TRBV4-2; cdr3_nt: TGTGCCAGCAGCCCCGGGACTAACTACAATGAGCAGTTCTTC; cdr3_aa: CASSPGTNYNEQFF
j_call: TRBJ2-2; d_call: TRBD1; clone_size: NA; v_call: TRBV3-1; cdr3_nt: TGTGCCAGCAGCCACCGGACAGGCACGAACACCGGGGAGCTGTTTTTT; cdr3_aa: CASSHRTGTNTGELFF